A selection of T cell receptor beta chains follows, all from one sample in a study of radiotherapy plus CTLA-4 blockade in lung cancer. Sequenced by immunoSEQ multiplex PCR; TCRdb stores in-frame clones only, minus some. The table has roughly 100,000 clones, around 84% seen once. The material sequenced was peripheral blood, taken from a patient treated with radiotherapy plus ipilimumab. Receptors originate from a human donor with non-small cell lung cancer that progressed on radiotherapy plus ipilimumab. Both conserved end residues are part of each CDR3. Fields, in order: J gene, clone size, CDR3 length, D gene, V gene, CDR3 protein, CDR3 DNA. A D gene is named only where the DNA matches it firmly. Expanded clones are given a class, and other clones once, few, many or no size at all.

>TRBJ2-3|-|16|-|TRBV9
CASSEAVDLHTDTQYF
TGTGCCAGCAGCGAGGCGGTAGACTTACACACAGATACGCAGTATTTT
>TRBJ2-5|-|13|-|TRBV9
CASNRGLEETQYF
TGTGCCAGCAATCGTGGCCTAGAAGAGACCCAGTACTTC
>TRBJ2-7|-|19|-|TRBV21-1
CASSIMTSGRVLALYEQYF
TGTGCCAGCAGCATAATGACTAGCGGGAGGGTCCTCGCCCTCTACGAGCAGTACTTC
>TRBJ1-1|-|12|-|TRBV27
CASSFTGGFRVF
TGTGCCAGCAGTTTTACGGGGGGCTTTAGGGTCTTT
>TRBJ2-5|-|13|TRBD2|TRBV28
CASSGSGAETQYF
TGTGCCAGCAGTGGGAGCGGGGCGGAGACCCAGTACTTC
>TRBJ1-1|-|13|TRBD1|TRBV28
CASSSGGRGEAFF
TGTGCCAGCAGTTCAGGGGGCCGTGGTGAAGCTTTCTTT
>TRBJ1-3|-|15|-|TRBV27
CASSLSVTSGNTIYF
TGTGCCAGCAGTTTATCGGTTACATCTGGAAACACCATATATTTT
>TRBJ2-3|-|16|-|TRBV5-8
CASSPGLAMFTDTQYF
TGTGCCAGCAGCCCCGGGCTAGCGATGTTCACAGATACGCAGTATTTT
>TRBJ1-5|-|13|-|TRBV6-5
CASRQSVWQPQHF
TGTGCCAGCAGACAGTCGGTCTGGCAGCCCCAGCATTTT
>TRBJ2-3|-|13|-|TRBV7-8
CASSLGIEDTQYF
TGTGCCAGCAGCTTAGGTATCGAGGATACGCAGTATTTT
>TRBJ2-2|-|15|TRBD1|TRBV25-1
CASSVNTGGAGELFF
TGTGCCAGCAGTGTCAACACAGGGGGCGCCGGGGAGCTGTTTTTT
>TRBJ2-1|-|16|TRBD2|TRBV5-1
CASSLVPAGGRSEQFF
TGCGCCAGCAGCTTGGTTCCAGCGGGAGGTCGGAGTGAGCAGTTCTTC
>TRBJ2-1|-|15|TRBD1|TRBV11-3
CASSRPGQGYNEQFF
TGTGCCAGCAGCCGACCGGGACAGGGCTACAATGAGCAGTTCTTC
>TRBJ1-5|-|14|TRBD1|TRBV19
CASMPGQGHQPQHF
TGTGCCAGTATGCCGGGACAGGGGCACCAGCCCCAGCATTTT
>TRBJ2-1|-|14|-|TRBV28
CASSSEGYYNEQFF
TGTGCCAGCAGTTCTGAAGGATACTACAATGAGCAGTTCTTC
>TRBJ2-7|-|14|TRBD2|TRBV19
CASSAGTSGLEQYF
TGTGCCAGTAGTGCCGGGACTAGCGGGCTCGAGCAGTACTTC
>TRBJ2-1|-|13|-|TRBV28
CASSWESINEQFF
TGTGCCAGCAGTTGGGAGAGCATCAATGAGCAGTTCTTC
>TRBJ1-1|-|12|-|TRBV7-8
CASSLVRTEAFF
TGTGCCAGCAGCTTAGTTCGCACTGAAGCTTTCTTT
>TRBJ1-3|-|17|-|TRBV29-1
CSVLNQPDEGSGNTIYF
TGCAGCGTTCTAAATCAGCCAGACGAGGGATCTGGAAACACCATATATTTT
>TRBJ2-1|-|16|TRBD2|TRBV6-6
CASSLPSGRARGEQFF
TGTGCCAGCAGTCTTCCTAGCGGGAGGGCCAGGGGTGAGCAGTTCTTC
>TRBJ1-1|few|13|-|TRBV5-1
CASSLLENTEAFF
TGCGCCAGCAGCCTCCTGGAGAACACTGAAGCTTTCTTT
>TRBJ2-3|-|16|TRBD2|TRBV5-1
CASSGNRLAGTDTQYF
TGCGCCAGCAGCGGCAACAGACTAGCGGGAACAGATACGCAGTATTTT
>TRBJ1-2|-|12|-|TRBV6-1
CASSERGNGYTF
TGTGCCAGCAGTGAACGGGGGAATGGCTACACCTTC
>TRBJ1-3|once|15|-|TRBV5-1
CASSLLADSGNTIYF
TGCGCCAGCAGCTTGCTGGCCGACTCTGGAAACACCATATATTTT
>TRBJ2-1|-|16|TRBD2|TRBV9
CASSVVLAGGPSEQFF
TGTGCCAGCAGCGTAGTTTTAGCGGGAGGGCCTAGTGAGCAGTTCTTC
>TRBJ1-2|once|12|-|TRBV2
CASSLANYGYTF
TGTGCCAGCAGCTTAGCTAACTATGGCTACACCTTC
>TRBJ2-5|-|16|TRBD2|TRBV7-3
CASSLLGTSPQETQYF
TGTGCCAGCAGCTTACTCGGGACTAGTCCCCAAGAGACCCAGTACTTC
>TRBJ1-5|-|15|-|TRBV28
CASSFMLGGNQPQHF
TGTGCCAGCAGTTTTATGTTAGGAGGGAACCAGCCCCAGCATTTT
>TRBJ1-2|-|13|TRBD1|TRBV5-5
CASRFTGGVGYTF
TGTGCCAGCAGGTTTACAGGGGGAGTTGGCTACACCTTC
>TRBJ2-7|few|14|-|TRBV15
CATSRGGSSYEQYF
TGTGCCACCAGCAGAGGCGGAAGCTCCTACGAGCAGTACTTC
>TRBJ2-7|-|15|-|TRBV27
CASSLLPGSSYEQYF
TGTGCCAGCAGTCTCTTACCCGGGAGCTCCTACGAGCAGTACTTC
>TRBJ1-2|-|15|-|TRBV6-1
CASSGAADWNYGYTF
TGTGCCAGCAGTGGAGCCGCCGATTGGAACTATGGCTACACCTTC
>TRBJ2-2|few|11|-|TRBV5-1
CASSLGRELFF
TGCGCCAGCAGCTTGGGACGGGAGCTGTTTTTT
>TRBJ2-5|-|14|-|TRBV6-6
CASSLQGRGETQYF
TGTGCCAGCAGTCTACAGGGACGCGGAGAGACCCAGTACTTC
>TRBJ1-5|-|15|-|TRBV28
CASSLYRGSNQPQHF
TGTGCCAGCAGTTTATATCGGGGAAGCAATCAGCCCCAGCATTTT
>TRBJ2-2|few|18|-|TRBV5-1
CASSLGASVTEGTGELFF
TGCGCCAGCAGCTTGGGTGCTAGCGTAACAGAGGGAACCGGGGAGCTGTTTTTT
>TRBJ2-3|few|14|TRBD2|TRBV5-4
CASSRSGSGDTQYF
TGTGCCAGCAGCCGTAGCGGGAGCGGAGATACGCAGTATTTT
>TRBJ1-4|-|14|TRBD1|TRBV7-2
CASSSTGGGEKLFF
TGTGCCAGCAGCTCCACAGGGGGCGGTGAAAAACTGTTTTTT
>TRBJ2-3|few|16|TRBD1|TRBV5-6
CASSLKTGGPTDTQYF
TGTGCCAGCAGCTTGAAGACAGGGGGCCCCACAGATACGCAGTATTTT
>TRBJ2-3|-|15|TRBD2|TRBV6-4
CASSSGTSGSGTQYF
TGTGCCAGCAGTTCGGGGACTAGCGGGAGTGGTACGCAGTATTTT
>TRBJ2-1|-|17|-|TRBV6-1
CASSEDRGRTPYNEQFF
TGTGCCAGCAGTGAAGACCGGGGGAGGACACCCTACAATGAGCAGTTCTTC
>TRBJ2-2|-|14|TRBD2|TRBV29-1
CSVAGTSGRGELFF
TGCAGCGTGGCCGGGACTAGCGGGAGGGGGGAGCTGTTTTTT